One sample yielded the 17 T cell receptor beta chains listed below, sequenced in a study of blood T cells in healthy people across ages. A sample-barcoded 5' primer and a J-beta primer mix were used in a second PCR of about 7 to 12 cycles. In TCRdb, the 5' RACE reads were re-called with MiXCR into one record per CDR3 protein. The data show roughly 1.5 million distinct CDR3 sequences, about 45% seen once. Sequencing was performed on blood. These receptors all come from a woman between 18 and 30 years old in good health.

This clonotype appeared a few times. CDR3 region: CASSLAPGLATNEQFF. The CDR3 DNA reads as TGTGCCAGCAGCTTAGCCCCGGGACTAGCCACCAATGAGCAGTTCTTC. The chain uses TRBV7-9 and TRBJ2-1; 9 bases agree with TRBD2. Germline CDR1 reads SEHNR; CDR2 reads FQNEAQ (reference sequence). V was pared by 0 bases and J by 6 bases, with 6 bases of the junction left unmatched. The CDR3 consists of 16 residues.

The V and J genes are TRBV5-1 and TRBJ2-7; D unresolved. Trimming cost V 0 bases and J 7 bases, with 14 bases left between them. This CDR3 spans 14 amino acids. Per the germline V gene, CDR1 is SGHRS and CDR2 is YFSETQ. The CDR3 loop is CASSLDGPLREQYF. The CDR3 nucleotides are TGCGCCAGCAGCTTGGATGGACCACTACGGGAGCAGTACTTC.

The chain joins TRBV9 to TRBJ2-1; 9 bases are a match to TRBD1. The V gene's germline CDR1 is SGDLS and CDR2 YYNGEE. V trimming: 2 bases; J trimming: 4 bases; junction bases outside the gene matches: 4. The length of the CDR3 is 15 residues. As DNA, the CDR3 is TGTGCCAGCAGCGTCGACAGGGGGTGGTACAATGAGCAGTTCTTC. Residues: CASSVDRGWYNEQFF.

This chain links TRBV28 with TRBJ2-5; TRBD2 is a possible D gene (6 bases). The better agreement between TRBJ2-7 and the DNA end casts doubt on the J call. Looked up from germline, CDR1 is MDHEN and CDR2 is SYDVKM. The CDR3 contains 14 residues. CDR3 coding DNA: TGTGCCACCCAGGGTCAGACTAGGGACTACGAGCAGTACTTC. Translation gives CATQGQTRDYEQYF.

This chain links TRBV7-3 with TRBJ1-6; tentative D call: TRBD1 (5 bases). From germline, CDR1 is SGHTA and CDR2 FQGTGA. The CDR3 sequence is 15 residues long. Trimming left V 2 bases short and J 8 bases short, with 13 bases between. The CDR3 region has the DNA TGTGCCAGCAGCTTACAGGGTCACCCATATTCACCCCTCCACTTT. This encodes CASSLQGHPYSPLHF.

The chain employs TRBV20-1 and TRBJ1-1, with a tentative D call TRBD1 (5 bases). Trimming removed 3 bases from V and 4 bases from J, with 12 bases in between. The CDR3 has 13 amino acids. Germline V gives CDR1 DFQATT, CDR2 SNEGSKA (reference sequence). In DNA form, the CDR3 reads TGCAGTGCTAGGGGAGGGGTAGCCACTGAAGCTTTCTTT. Translating gives CSARGGVATEAFF.

At least ten counts were recorded for this clonotype. The rearrangement joins TRBV7-2 to TRBJ2-1; 8 nucleotides agree with TRBD2. The CDR3 contains 15 residues. V was clipped by 6 bases and J by 2 bases; unmatched bases: 6. Germline values: CDR1 SGHTA, CDR2 FQGNSA. CDR3: CASRHAGGPYNEQFF. The CDR3 DNA sequence: TGTGCCAGCAGACATGCGGGGGGCCCCTACAATGAGCAGTTCTTC.

The chain links TRBV29-1 to TRBJ2-6, with D unclear. CDR1 and CDR2 (germline): SQVTM, ANQGSEA. Trimming cost V 7 bases and J 0 bases, with 13 bases left between them. The CDR3 covers 15 residues. The CDR3 here is CSAQDVRSGANVLTF. As DNA, the CDR3 is TGCAGCGCCCAGGACGTCCGCTCTGGGGCCAACGTCCTGACTTTC. The variable domain in full, with the rest retrieved from reference TRBV29-1 and TRBJ2-6, is SAVISQKPSRDICQRGTSLTIQCQVDSQVTMMFWYRQQPGQSLTLIATANQGSEATYESGFVIDKFPISRPNLTFSTLTVSNMSPEDSSIYLCSAQDVRSGANVLTFGAGSRLTVL.

There are a few counts of this clonotype. This chain links TRBV7-2 with TRBJ2-5; 7 bases are a match to TRBD1. Germline CDR1 SGHTA, CDR2 FQGNSA. The CDR3 is 14 residues long. J was trimmed by 5 bases and V by 8 bases; bases with no gene match: 11. The DNA of the CDR3 is TGTGCCAGCTCTAGGGGGCTCCCGGGGGAGACCCAGTACTTC. Its protein is CASSRGLPGETQYF.

J is TRBJ1-1 and V is TRBV9; D is unclear. The CDR3 consists of 13 residues. Looked up from germline, CDR1 is SGDLS and CDR2 is YYNGEE. Deletions cut 3 bases from V and 2 bases from J, with 8 bases between. In DNA form, the CDR3 reads TGTGCCAGCAGCGAAAGCTTTAACACTGAAGCTTTCTTT. Encoded protein: CASSESFNTEAFF. The full variable domain, in which reference TRBV9 and TRBJ1-1 provide the parts outside the CDR3, is DSGVTQTPKHLITATGQRVTLRCSPRSGDLSVYWYQQSLDQGLQFLIQYYNGEERAKGNILERFSAQQFPDLHSELNLSSLELGDSALYFCASSESFNTEAFFGQGTRLTVV.

J is TRBJ1-3 and V is TRBV7-2; D not resolved. Per the germline V gene, CDR1 is SGHTA and CDR2 is FQGNSA. Between the trimmed V and J ends, which lost 3 bases and 0 bases, there was a span of 12 bases. The CDR3 is 16 amino acids. CDR3 in amino acids: CASSFGGPDSGNTIYF. CDR3 coding DNA: TGTGCCAGCAGCTTCGGTGGGCCCGACTCTGGAAACACCATATATTTT.

On this clonotype: The junction shows a germline mismatch at one end, possibly a read error. The chain combines TRBV7-9 with TRBJ2-6; D gene unclear. Germline V gene data show CDR1 as SEHNR and CDR2 as FQNEAQ (reference sequence). The CDR3 covers 14 residues. CDR3 DNA: TGTGCCGGCAGCCGACGGACTGGGGCCAACGTCCTGACTTTC. Translated: CAGSRRTGANVLTF.

This chain joins TRBV5-1 and TRBJ1-2, with unresolved D. Trimming pared 4 bases from V and 0 bases from J, leaving 16 bases between. Germline V gene data show CDR1 as SGHRS and CDR2 as YFSETQ. The CDR3 is 16 residues long. The CDR3 loop is CASSGGSGGTNYGYTF. CDR3 sequence (DNA): TGCGCCAGCAGCGGAGGGTCGGGCGGTACTAACTATGGCTACACCTTC. Full variable domain (missing parts from reference TRBV5-1 and TRBJ1-2): KAGVTQTPRYLIKTRGQQVTLSCSPISGHRSVSWYQQTPGQGLQFLFEYFSETQRNKGNFPGRFSGRQFSNSRSEMNVSTLELGDSALYLCASSGGSGGTNYGYTFGSGTRLTVV.

This clonotype was picked up one time. The chain links TRBV6-1 to TRBJ2-3, with D possibly called TRBD1 or TRBD2 (6 bases each). CDR1 MNHNS and CDR2 SASEGT come from the germline V gene. Trimming pared 3 bases from V and 1 base from J, leaving 14 bases between. The CDR3 is 16 residues long. The CDR3 nucleotides are TGTGCCAGCAGTGATGGGGGGCAGGGTGGCACAGATACGCAGTATTTT. It is translated as CASSDGGQGGTDTQYF.

Worth noting for this clonotype: This clone may be a read error of a much larger clone one base away. The final CDR3 position lacks the conserved phenylalanine or tryptophan, pointing to a likely read error. The rearrangement links TRBV29-1 to TRBJ2-1; D perhaps matches TRBD2 (6 bases). CDR3 length equals 12 residues. Germline V gene lookup returns CDR1 SQVTM and CDR2 ANQGSEA. V was cut by 4 bases and J by 4 bases, with 8 bases left in between. The CDR3 nucleotides are TGCAGCGTTGGGGACTTTTACAATGAGCAGTTCTTA. It specifies CSVGDFYNEQFL.

This rearrangement joins TRBV6-2 or TRBV6-3 to TRBJ2-7; D gene uncertain. Trimming removed 0 bases at V and 1 base at J, with 16 bases between. CDR1 and CDR2 from the germline V gene are MNHEY and SVGEGT. The CDR3 spans 17 residues. The CDR3 sequence is CASSYSSSGLFSYEQYF. CDR3 bases: TGTGCCAGCAGTTACTCGTCGTCTGGCTTGTTTTCCTACGAGCAGTACTTC.

The rearrangement uses TRBV9 and TRBJ1-1, with 8 bases lining up with TRBD1. The CDR3 has 13 residues. From germline, CDR1 is SGDLS and CDR2 YYNGEE. The V gene end was trimmed by 0 bases and the J gene end by 6 bases; junction bases not matched to a gene: 1. For the CDR3, the DNA is TGTGCCAGCAGCGTAGCAGGGGGCTCTGAAGCTTTCTTT. This codes for CASSVAGGSEAFF.